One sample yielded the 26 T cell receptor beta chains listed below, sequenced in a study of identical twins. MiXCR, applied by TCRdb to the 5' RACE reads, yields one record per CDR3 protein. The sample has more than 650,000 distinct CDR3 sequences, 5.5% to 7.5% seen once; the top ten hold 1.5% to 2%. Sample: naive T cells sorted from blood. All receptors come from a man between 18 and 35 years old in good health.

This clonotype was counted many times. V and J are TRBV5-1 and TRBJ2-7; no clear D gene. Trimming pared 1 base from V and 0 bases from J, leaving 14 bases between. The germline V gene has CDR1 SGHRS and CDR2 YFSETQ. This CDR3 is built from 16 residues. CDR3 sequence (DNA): TGCGCCAGCAGCTTGTGGGTAGGAATTTCCTCCTACGAGCAGTACGTC. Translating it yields CASSLWVGISSYEQYV.

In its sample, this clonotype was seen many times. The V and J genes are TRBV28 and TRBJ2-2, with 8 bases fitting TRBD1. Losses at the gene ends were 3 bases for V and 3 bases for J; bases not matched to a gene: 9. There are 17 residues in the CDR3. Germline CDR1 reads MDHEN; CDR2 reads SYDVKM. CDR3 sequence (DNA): TGTGCCAGCAGTTTCGGAGGACAGGGCTGGGACACCGGGGAGCTGTTTTTT. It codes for CASSFGGQGWDTGELFF.

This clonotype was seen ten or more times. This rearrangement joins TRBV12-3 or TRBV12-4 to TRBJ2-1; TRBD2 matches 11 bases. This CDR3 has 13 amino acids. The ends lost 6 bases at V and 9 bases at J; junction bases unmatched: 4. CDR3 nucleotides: TGTGCCAGCAGCCCGGGACTAGCGGTTGAGCAGTTCTTC. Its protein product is CASSPGLAVEQFF.

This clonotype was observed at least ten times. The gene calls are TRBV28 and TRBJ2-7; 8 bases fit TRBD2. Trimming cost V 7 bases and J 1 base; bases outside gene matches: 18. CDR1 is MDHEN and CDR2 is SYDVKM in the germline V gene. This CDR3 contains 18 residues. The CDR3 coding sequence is TGTGCCAGCAACGGTTGGTCGGGGGGGCTCTTAGTTTCCTACGAGCAGTACTTC. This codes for CASNGWSGGLLVSYEQYF.

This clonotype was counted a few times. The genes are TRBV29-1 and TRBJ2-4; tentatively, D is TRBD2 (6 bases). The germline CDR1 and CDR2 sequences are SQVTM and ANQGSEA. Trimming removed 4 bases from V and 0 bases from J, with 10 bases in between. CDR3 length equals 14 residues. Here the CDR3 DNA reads TGCAGCGTTGTCGGGACTCTAGCCAAAAACATTCAGTACTTC. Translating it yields CSVVGTLAKNIQYF.

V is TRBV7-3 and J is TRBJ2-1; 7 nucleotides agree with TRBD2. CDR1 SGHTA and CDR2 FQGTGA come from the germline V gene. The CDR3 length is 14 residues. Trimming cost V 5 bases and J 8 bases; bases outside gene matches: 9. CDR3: CASSMATSPHEQFF. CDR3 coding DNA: TGTGCCAGCAGCATGGCGACTAGCCCCCATGAGCAGTTCTTC. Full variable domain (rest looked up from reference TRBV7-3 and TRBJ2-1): GAGVSQTPSNKVTEKGKYVELRCDPISGHTALYWYRQSLGQGPEFLIYFQGTGAADDSGLPNDRFFAVRPEGSVSTLKIQRTERGDSAVYLCASSMATSPHEQFFGPGTRLTVL.

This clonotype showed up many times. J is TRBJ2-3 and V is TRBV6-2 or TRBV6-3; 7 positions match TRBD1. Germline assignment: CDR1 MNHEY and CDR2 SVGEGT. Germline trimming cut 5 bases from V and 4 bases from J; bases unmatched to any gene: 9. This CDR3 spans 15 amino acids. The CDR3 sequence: CASSPQGVSADTQYF. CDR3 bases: TGTGCCAGCAGTCCGCAGGGGGTAAGCGCAGATACGCAGTATTTT.

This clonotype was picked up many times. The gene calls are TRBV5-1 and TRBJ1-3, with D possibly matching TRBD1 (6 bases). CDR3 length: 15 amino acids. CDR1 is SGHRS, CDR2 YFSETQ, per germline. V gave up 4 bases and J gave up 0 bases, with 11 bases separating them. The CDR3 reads CASSPADSSGNTIYF. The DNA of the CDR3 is TGCGCCAGCAGCCCAGCGGACAGCTCTGGAAACACCATATATTTT.

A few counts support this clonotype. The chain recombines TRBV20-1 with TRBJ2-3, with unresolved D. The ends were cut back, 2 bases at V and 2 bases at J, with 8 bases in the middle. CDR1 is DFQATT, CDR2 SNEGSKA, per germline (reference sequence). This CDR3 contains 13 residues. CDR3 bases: TGCAGTGCTAGACTTGGTTTCACAGATACGCAGTATTTT. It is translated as CSARLGFTDTQYF.

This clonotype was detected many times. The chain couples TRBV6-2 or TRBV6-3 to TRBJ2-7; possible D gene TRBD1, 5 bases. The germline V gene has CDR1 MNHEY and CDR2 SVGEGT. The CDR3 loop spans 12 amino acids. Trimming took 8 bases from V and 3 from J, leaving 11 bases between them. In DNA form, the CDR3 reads TGTGCCAGCGGGGCTCCGTACTACGAGCAGTACGTC. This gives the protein CASGAPYYEQYV.

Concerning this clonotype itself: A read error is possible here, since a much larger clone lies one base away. The CDR3 DNA reads as TGTGCCAGCGGCCTGGGGATGGGGCAAGAGACCCAGTACTTC. Translation gives CASGLGMGQETQYF. The chain employs TRBV5-5 and TRBJ2-5; D remains unclear. V lost 7 bases, J lost 2 bases, and 15 bases lay in between. This CDR3 region has 14 residues. Germline loops: CDR1 SGHKS, CDR2 YYEKEE (reference sequence).

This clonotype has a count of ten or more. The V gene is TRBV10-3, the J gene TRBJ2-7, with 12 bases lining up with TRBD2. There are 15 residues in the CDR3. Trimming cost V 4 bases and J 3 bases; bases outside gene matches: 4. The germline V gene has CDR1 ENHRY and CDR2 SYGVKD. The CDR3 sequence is CAISGGLAGNYEQYF. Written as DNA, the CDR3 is TGTGCCATCAGTGGAGGACTAGCGGGAAACTACGAGCAGTACTTC.

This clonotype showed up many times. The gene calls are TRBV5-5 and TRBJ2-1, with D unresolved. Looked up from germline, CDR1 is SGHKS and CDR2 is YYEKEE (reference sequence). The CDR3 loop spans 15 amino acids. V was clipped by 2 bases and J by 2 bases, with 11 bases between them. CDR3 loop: CASSFGLPPYNEQFF. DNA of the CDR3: TGTGCCAGCAGCTTCGGTCTTCCACCCTACAATGAGCAGTTCTTC.

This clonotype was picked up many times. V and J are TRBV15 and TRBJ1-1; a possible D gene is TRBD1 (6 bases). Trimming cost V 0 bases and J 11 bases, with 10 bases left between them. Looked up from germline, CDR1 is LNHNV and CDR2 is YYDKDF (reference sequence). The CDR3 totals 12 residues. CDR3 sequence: CATSRDWRGAFF. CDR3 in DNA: TGTGCCACCAGCAGAGATTGGAGGGGGGCTTTCTTT. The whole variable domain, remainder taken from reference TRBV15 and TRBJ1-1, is DAMVIQNPRYQVTQFGKPVTLSCSQTLNHNVMYWYQQKSSQAPKLLFHYYDKDFNNEADTPDNFQSRRPNTSFCFLDIRSPGLGDTAMYLCATSRDWRGAFFGQGTRLTVV.

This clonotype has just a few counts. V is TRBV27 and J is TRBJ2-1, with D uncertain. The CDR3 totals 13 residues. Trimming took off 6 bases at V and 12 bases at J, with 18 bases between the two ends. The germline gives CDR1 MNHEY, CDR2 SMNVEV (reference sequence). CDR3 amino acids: CASSLGLSVVQFF. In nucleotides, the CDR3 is TGTGCCAGCAGCCTGGGTTTGTCGGTCGTGCAGTTCTTC.

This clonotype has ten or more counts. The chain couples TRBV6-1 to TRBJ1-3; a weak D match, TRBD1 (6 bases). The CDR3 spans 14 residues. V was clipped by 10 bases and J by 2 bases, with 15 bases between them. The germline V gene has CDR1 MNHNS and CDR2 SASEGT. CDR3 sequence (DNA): TGTGCCACTAATTTCAGGGGAGCTGGAAACACCATATATTTT. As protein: CATNFRGAGNTIYF.

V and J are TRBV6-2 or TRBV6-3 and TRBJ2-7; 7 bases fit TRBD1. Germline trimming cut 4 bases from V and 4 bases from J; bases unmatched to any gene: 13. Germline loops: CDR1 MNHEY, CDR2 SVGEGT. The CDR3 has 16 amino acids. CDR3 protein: CASSFRTTGTKYEQYV. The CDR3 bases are TGTGCCAGCAGTTTCCGTACGACAGGGACCAAGTACGAGCAGTACGTC.

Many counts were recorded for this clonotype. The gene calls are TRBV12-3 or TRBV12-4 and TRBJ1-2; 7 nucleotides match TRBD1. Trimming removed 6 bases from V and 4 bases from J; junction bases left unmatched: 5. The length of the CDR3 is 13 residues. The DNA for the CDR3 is TGTGCCAGCAGACCCCGACAGGGCTATGGCTACACCTTC. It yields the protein CASRPRQGYGYTF.

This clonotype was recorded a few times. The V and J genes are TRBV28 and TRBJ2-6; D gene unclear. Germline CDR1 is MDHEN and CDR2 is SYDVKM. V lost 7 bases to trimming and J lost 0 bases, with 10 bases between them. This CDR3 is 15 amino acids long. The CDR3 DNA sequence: TGTGCCAGCAATCCCGTCTACTCTGGGGCCAACGTCCTGACTTTC. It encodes CASNPVYSGANVLTF. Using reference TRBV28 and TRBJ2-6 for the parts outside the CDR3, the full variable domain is DVKVTQSSRYLVKRTGEKVFLECVQDMDHENMFWYRQDPGLGLRLIYFSYDVKMKEKGDIPEGYSVSREKKERFSLILESASTNQTSMYLCASNPVYSGANVLTFGAGSRLTVL.

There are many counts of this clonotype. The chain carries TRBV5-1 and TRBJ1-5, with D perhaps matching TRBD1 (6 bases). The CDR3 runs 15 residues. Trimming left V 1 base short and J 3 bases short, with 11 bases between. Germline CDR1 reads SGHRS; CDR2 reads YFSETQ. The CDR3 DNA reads TGCGCCAGCAGCTTGACGGCAGGGGCCAATCAGCCCCAGCATTTT. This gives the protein CASSLTAGANQPQHF.

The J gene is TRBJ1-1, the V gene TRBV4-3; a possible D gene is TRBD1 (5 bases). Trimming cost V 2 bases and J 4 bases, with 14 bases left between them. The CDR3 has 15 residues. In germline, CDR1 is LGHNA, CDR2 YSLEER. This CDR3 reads CASSQSGDRSTEAFF. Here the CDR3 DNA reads TGCGCCAGCAGCCAATCGGGGGATAGGAGCACTGAAGCTTTCTTT.

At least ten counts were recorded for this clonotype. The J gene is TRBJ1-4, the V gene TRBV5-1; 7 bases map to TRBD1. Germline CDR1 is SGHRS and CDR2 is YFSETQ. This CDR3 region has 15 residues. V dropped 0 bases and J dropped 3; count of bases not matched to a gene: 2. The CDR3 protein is CASSLAGTANEKLFF. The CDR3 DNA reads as TGCGCCAGCAGCTTGGCCGGGACAGCTAATGAAAAACTGTTTTTT.

The CDR3 reads CATRGTGGHNEQFF. The CDR3 region has the DNA TGTGCCACCCGAGGAACGGGAGGACACAATGAGCAGTTCTTC. The V and J genes are TRBV7-2 and TRBJ2-1; TRBD2 matches 7 bases. This CDR3 spans 14 amino acids. V lost 10 bases, J lost 5 bases, and 11 bases stayed unmatched. Germline V gene data show CDR1 as SGHTA and CDR2 as FQGNSA.

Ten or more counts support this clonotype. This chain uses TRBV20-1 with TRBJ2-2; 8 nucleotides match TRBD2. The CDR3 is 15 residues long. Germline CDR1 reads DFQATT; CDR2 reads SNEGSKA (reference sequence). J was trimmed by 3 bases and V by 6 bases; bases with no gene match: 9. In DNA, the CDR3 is TGCAGTGCCCCAAGAGCGGGAGTGGACACCGGGGAGCTGTTTTTT. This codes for CSAPRAGVDTGELFF.

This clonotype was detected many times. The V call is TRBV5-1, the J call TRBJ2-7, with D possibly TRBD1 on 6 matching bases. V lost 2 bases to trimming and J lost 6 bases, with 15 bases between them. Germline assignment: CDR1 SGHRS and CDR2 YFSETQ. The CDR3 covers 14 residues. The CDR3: CASSFGEDSSEQYV. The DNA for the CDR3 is TGCGCCAGCAGCTTTGGTGAGGACAGCTCCGAGCAGTACGTC.

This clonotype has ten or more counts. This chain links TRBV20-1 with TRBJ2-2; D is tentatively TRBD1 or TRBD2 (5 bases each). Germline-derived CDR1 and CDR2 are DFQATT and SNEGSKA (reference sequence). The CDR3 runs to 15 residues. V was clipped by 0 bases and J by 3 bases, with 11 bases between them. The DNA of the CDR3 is TGCAGTGCTAGAGATCGGGGCAGGTACACCGGGGAGCTGTTTTTT. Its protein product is CSARDRGRYTGELFF.